This T cell receptor beta chain comes out of a study of shared clonotypes between healthy human individuals. Findings and limits, study-wide: The naive CD4 repertoires of several donors were compared, and roughly 5% of clonotypes were shared. With few donors, the genetic and exposure-history diversity represented was limited.

For this clone: The antigen is unknown.

Data came from immunoSEQ multiplex PCR; TCRdb stores just in-frame clones and leaves some out. The repertoire holds some 2 million clones, with approximately 94% as singletons. The CDR3 is made up of 13 amino acids. CDR1 is SGHKS and CDR2 is YYEKEE in the germline V gene (reference sequence). V was clipped by 2 bases and J by 6 bases, with 12 bases between them. Naive CD8 isolation took CD45RO-negative cells positively selected for CCR7 and excluded terminally differentiated effector memory CD45RA+ cells. Donors were healthy HIV-negative adults without recently reported acute infections or vaccinations.

The clonotype originates from a young man in good health. V gene TRBV5-5 combines with J gene TRBJ2-7; D gene uncertain. The sequenced sample consisted of naive CD8+ T cells sorted from blood. CDR3 sequence (DNA): TGTGCCAGCAGCTTTTTTTATGGAAGCGAGCAGTACTTC. Translation: CASSFFYGSEQYF. The whole variable domain, remainder taken from reference TRBV5-5 and TRBJ2-7, is DAGVTQSPTHLIKTRGQQVTLRCSPISGHKSVSWYQQVLGQGPQFIFQYYEKEERGRGNFPDRFSARQFPNYSSELNVNALLLGDSALYLCASSFFYGSEQYFGPGTRLTVT.